This TCR beta chain was captured in a study of T cell responses to AZD1222 COVID-19 vaccine. Study-wide findings and caveats: In all cases, repertoires were sampled only after the peak T cell response. Baseline seropositivity characterized only six or seven AZD1222 recipients. Clonal diversity may have been underestimated, and the donors were mostly white British, with more females than males. Unmutated variant regions are reportedly targeted by nearly half of spike-specific TCRs.

A remark on this clone: Antigen specificity is unknown.

The junction had 16 bases not matched to a gene; V was cut back by 5 bases and J by 4 bases. The germline V gene has CDR1 SGHAT and CDR2 FQNNGV. The CDR3 is 17 residues long. Clones were read by immunoSEQ multiplex PCR, and TCRdb kept only the in-frame ones, dropping some. Of about 120,000 clones listed, about 88% were seen once; the top ten hold around 3%. Sequencing was performed on peripheral blood, taken 28 days after the second AZD1222 dose. This receptor was taken from an adult who received the AZD1222 COVID-19 vaccine. This chain links TRBV11-2 with TRBJ1-2; TRBD1 matches at 7 bases. CDR3 nucleotide sequence: TGTGCCAGCAGCCGCTTTTCACCGGGACAGCGGACCTATGGCTACACCTTC. Translating gives CASSRFSPGQRTYGYTF.